The 25 T cell receptor beta chains below all came from one sample that was sequenced in a study of response to subunit inactivated influenza vaccine. TCRdb redid the calling of the RT-PCR reads with MiXCR, one entry per CDR3 protein. The table has just under 550,000 distinct CDR3 sequences, under 30% seen once. These data also featured in a second study, about T cells expressing NK-cell markers. This second report adds: As the method of synthesis, 5'RACE template switching with UMIs yielded TCR beta cDNA.

The material sequenced was CD4+ T cells sorted from PBMCs, taken approximately 12 days after vaccination. These receptors came from a man aged 45-65 years who received an inactivated influenza vaccine.

This clonotype has a handful of counts. V gene TRBV7-2 combines with J gene TRBJ1-5; TRBD1 aligns across 8 bases. Trimming cost V 4 bases and J 6 bases; bases outside gene matches: 5. CDR1 SGHTA and CDR2 FQGNSA come from the germline V gene. The CDR3 totals 14 residues. The CDR3 protein is CASSSDRGGQPQHF. In nucleotides, the CDR3 is TGTGCCAGCAGCTCCGACAGGGGCGGTCAGCCCCAGCATTTT. The entire variable domain, with the rest obtained from reference TRBV7-2 and TRBJ1-5, is as follows: GAGVSQSPSNKVTEKGKDVELRCDPISGHTALYWYRQSLGQGLEFLIYFQGNSAPDKSGLPSDRFSAERTGGSVSTLTIQRTQQEDSAVYLCASSSDRGGQPQHFGDGTRLSIL.

This chain links TRBV6-2 or TRBV6-3 with TRBJ2-1; no reliable D call. The CDR3 covers 11 residues. Germline V gene sequence: CDR1 MNHEY, CDR2 SVGEGT. The CDR3 reads CAVGSYNEQFF. The CDR3 DNA sequence: TGTGCAGTGGGCTCCTACAATGAGCAGTTCTTC.

This rearrangement joins TRBV4-2 to TRBJ2-1; no definite D call. The germline V and J ends were trimmed by 1 base and 6 bases, with 7 bases remaining between them. Germline V CDR1 and CDR2: LGHNA, YNFKEQ. The CDR3 is 13 residues long. CDR3 in amino acids: CASSQVLGNEQFF. The CDR3 DNA sequence: TGTGCCAGCAGCCAAGTTTTAGGCAATGAGCAGTTCTTC.

This CDR3 reads CASSLGLAGGPLSNEQFF. In DNA, the CDR3 is TGTGCCAGCAGCTTAGGACTAGCGGGAGGCCCTCTGAGCAATGAGCAGTTCTTC. The chain joins TRBV11-1 to TRBJ2-1, with 13 bases aligning to TRBD2. The junction had 9 bases not matched to a gene; V was cut back by 1 base and J by 6 bases. The CDR3 is made up of 18 amino acids. Per the germline V gene, CDR1 is SGHAT and CDR2 is FQDESV (reference sequence).

This chain uses TRBV10-3 with TRBJ1-2; 8 bases line up with TRBD1. The germline V gene has CDR1 ENHRY and CDR2 SYGVKD. V trimming: 7 bases; J trimming: 6 bases; junction bases outside the gene matches: 13. The CDR3 runs to 15 residues. As DNA, the CDR3 is TGTGCCATCAACCCGACAGGGGTTTCTTCTAATGGCTACACCTTC. This translates into CAINPTGVSSNGYTF.

V usage is TRBV5-6 and J usage is TRBJ2-7, with D perhaps TRBD1 or TRBD2 (5 bases each). The CDR3 contains 14 residues. Trimming took off 4 bases at V and 2 bases at J, with 13 bases between the two ends. Germline loops: CDR1 SGHDT, CDR2 YYEEEE. The CDR3 protein is CASSTSWDPYEQYF. The CDR3 nucleotides read TGTGCCAGCAGCACTTCTTGGGACCCCTACGAGCAGTACTTC.

The genes are TRBV6-5 and TRBJ1-5; weak D call: TRBD1 (5 bases). The CDR3 spans 18 residues. Trimming removed 0 bases from V and 0 bases from J, with 15 bases in between. The germline V gene encodes CDR1 MNHEY and CDR2 SVGAGI. This CDR3 is CASSYSSRGEYSNQPQHF. Here the CDR3 DNA reads TGTGCCAGCAGTTACTCAAGTCGGGGGGAATATAGCAATCAGCCCCAGCATTTT.

This chain connects TRBV24-1 to TRBJ2-3, with 7 nucleotides matching TRBD2. The J segment lost 2 bases and the V segment lost 5 bases, leaving 9 bases of the junction unmatched. The CDR3 contains 16 residues. Germline lookup yields CDR1 KGHDR and CDR2 SFDVKD. CDR3 loop: CATSGRAGLLTDTQYF. In DNA form, the CDR3 reads TGTGCCACCAGTGGTCGAGCGGGGTTACTCACAGATACGCAGTATTTT.

This clonotype was counted between two and nine times. V is TRBV28 and J is TRBJ2-5; D call uncertain. The CDR3 has 12 residues. V gave up 8 bases and J gave up 5 bases, with 12 bases separating them. Germline-derived CDR1 and CDR2 are MDHEN and SYDVKM. Here the CDR3 DNA reads TGTGCCAGCGGCCTTCGCCCGGAGACCCAGTACTTC. Translated, it gives CASGLRPETQYF.

The CDR3 DNA is TGTGCCAGCAGGGCGGAGACAGGGCGGAATTCACCCCTCCACTTT. Translated: CASRAETGRNSPLHF. V and J are TRBV6-1 and TRBJ1-6; TRBD1 agrees at 7 bases. The CDR3 runs 15 residues. V shed 6 bases and J 7 bases; nucleotides not matched to a gene: 9. The germline V gene encodes CDR1 MNHNS and CDR2 SASEGT.

V usage is TRBV20-1 and J usage is TRBJ1-5, with D maybe TRBD1 (6 bases). The germline V gene encodes CDR1 DFQATT and CDR2 SNEGSKA (reference sequence). The CDR3 consists of 15 residues. Trimming left V 3 bases short and J 1 base short, with 13 bases between. The DNA of the CDR3 is TGCAGTGCTAGCTCGACAGGACTAAGCAATCAGCCCCAGCATTTT. Protein sequence: CSASSTGLSNQPQHF.

The chain carries TRBV20-1 and TRBJ2-7, with 9 bases lining up with TRBD1. V was clipped by 0 bases and J by 0 bases; unmatched bases: 6. The CDR3 consists of 16 residues. In germline, CDR1 is DFQATT, CDR2 SNEGSKA (reference sequence). The CDR3 sequence: CSARDLGQGSSYEQYF. CDR3 in DNA: TGCAGTGCTAGAGATCTTGGACAGGGGTCCTCCTACGAGCAGTACTTC.

This clonotype was observed a few times. The rearrangement uses TRBV20-1 and TRBJ2-4, with 8 bases identical to TRBD2. With 3 bases clipped from V and 12 bases from J, the junction kept 7 bases outside the gene matches. The V gene's germline CDR1 is DFQATT and CDR2 SNEGSKA (reference sequence). The CDR3 spans 12 residues. The CDR3 bases are TGCAGTGCTAGGGAGCTTCGGGGGGGTCAGTACTTC. It yields the protein CSARELRGGQYF.

The chain uses TRBV12-3 or TRBV12-4 and TRBJ2-7; 9 bases map to TRBD2. The CDR3 has 15 residues. The ends lost 2 bases at V and 4 bases at J; junction bases unmatched: 6. The CDR3: CASSLSSSGVYEQYF. The CDR3 DNA is TGTGCCAGCAGTTTATCCTCTAGCGGGGTATACGAGCAGTACTTC.

This clonotype turned up a few times. The chain couples TRBV25-1 to TRBJ2-7; perhaps TRBD2 as D (6 bases). V was clipped by 2 bases and J by 4 bases, with 15 bases between them. The length of the CDR3 is 15 residues. The germline gives CDR1 MGHDK, CDR2 SYGVNS. The DNA for the CDR3 is TGTGCCAGCAGTGAAGTTGGGAGGAAACCATACGAGCAGTACTTC. It codes for CASSEVGRKPYEQYF.

The chain has TRBV20-1 and TRBJ2-3, with 7 bases that match TRBD2. V was pared by 3 bases and J by 2 bases, with 20 bases of the junction left unmatched. CDR3 length: 19 amino acids. Germline V lookup: CDR1 DFQATT, CDR2 SNEGSKA (reference sequence). The CDR3 loop reads CSARKDTRFLGGITDTQYF. The CDR3 coding sequence is TGCAGTGCTAGGAAAGACACGCGGTTCCTCGGGGGGATCACAGATACGCAGTATTTT.

The chain carries TRBV15 and TRBJ2-4; D unclear. The CDR3 extends over 12 amino acids. CDR1 and CDR2 from the germline V gene are LNHNV and YYDKDF (reference sequence). V shed 0 bases and J shed 6 bases, with 3 bases lying between them. The CDR3 reads CATSRDLNIQYF. As DNA, the CDR3 is TGTGCCACCAGCAGAGATCTAAACATTCAGTACTTC.

This rearrangement joins TRBV28 to TRBJ2-5; a possible D gene is TRBD2 (5 bases). Trimming shortened V by 5 bases and J by 2 bases, and 12 bases separated the two germline ends. CDR1 MDHEN and CDR2 SYDVKM come from the germline V gene. There are 14 residues in the CDR3. CDR3 bases: TGTGCCAGCAGTCATCGCAGGAGGCAAGAGACCCAGTACTTC. Translated, it gives CASSHRRRQETQYF.

J is TRBJ1-2 and V is TRBV27; no clear D gene. Looked up from germline, CDR1 is MNHEY and CDR2 is SMNVEV (reference sequence). V was cut by 5 bases and J by 4 bases, with 20 bases left in between. This CDR3 region has 16 residues. The CDR3: CASSPAGSLTLYGYTF. The CDR3 coding sequence is TGTGCCAGCAGTCCAGCGGGTTCCTTAACTCTCTATGGCTACACCTTC.

This clonotype was recorded a few times. The chain recombines TRBV29-1 with TRBJ2-2; weak D call: TRBD2 (6 bases). The CDR3 consists of 16 residues. The V and J ends lost 6 bases and 7 bases respectively, with 24 bases between them. The germline gives CDR1 SQVTM, CDR2 ANQGSEA. CDR3 DNA: TGCAGCGTCACCTTCGGAGGCAGGCTGGGAGGCGGGGAGCTGTTTTTT. Its protein product is CSVTFGGRLGGGELFF.

This clonotype has more than one count but fewer than ten. This chain connects TRBV3-1 to TRBJ2-1; 9 nucleotides line up with TRBD2. Looked up from germline, CDR1 is LGHDT and CDR2 is YNNKEL (reference sequence). The CDR3 has 14 amino acids. J gave up 5 bases and V 4 bases, and 3 bases lay outside the gene matches. The DNA for the CDR3 is TGTGCCAGCAGCCTTAGCGGGAGAGACAATGAGCAGTTCTTC. It is translated as CASSLSGRDNEQFF.

The chain employs TRBV12-3 or TRBV12-4 and TRBJ2-2; 7 nucleotides match TRBD1. Trimming cost V 9 bases and J 0 bases; bases outside gene matches: 7. This CDR3 comprises 15 residues. The CDR3 region has the DNA TGTGCCAGTACAGGGGACAGTTCGAACACCGGGGAGCTGTTTTTT. It codes for CASTGDSSNTGELFF.

Of note for this clonotype: A read error may be the cause here, since a much bigger clone is one base away. The J gene is TRBJ2-2, the V gene TRBV7-2; D remains unclear. This CDR3 comprises 14 residues. The V gene's germline CDR1 is SGHTA and CDR2 FQGNSA. The CDR3 nucleotides read TGTGACAGCAGTTTAGTTCCCTCAGCCGGGGAGCTGTTTTTT. Protein: CDSSLVPSAGELFF. The variable domain in full, completed from reference TRBV7-2 and TRBJ2-2, reads GAGVSQSPSNKVTEKGKDVELRCDPISGHTALYWYRQSLGQGLEFLIYFQGNSAPDKSGLPSDRFSAERTGGSVSTLTIQRTQQEDSAVYLCDSSLVPSAGELFFGEGSRLTVL.

The chain's CDR3 is CASSSLGSDTQYF. For the CDR3, the DNA is TGTGCCAGTAGTAGTCTAGGTTCAGATACGCAGTATTTT. This chain connects TRBV19 to TRBJ2-3; D ambiguous. CDR1 is LNHDA, CDR2 SQIVND, per germline (reference sequence). V was pared by 4 bases and J by 4 bases, with 9 bases between. CDR3 length: 13 residues.

This clonotype was found a few times. V is TRBV7-2 and J is TRBJ2-5; 13 nucleotides agree with TRBD2. The CDR3 has 16 amino acids. Germline CDR1 SGHTA, CDR2 FQGNSA. After removal of 4 bases from V and 5 bases from J, the junction contained 7 bases not matched to a gene. CDR3 nucleotide sequence: TGTGCCAGCAGCTATCGGACTAGCGGGGGTAGGGAGACCCAGTACTTC. It codes for CASSYRTSGGRETQYF.